The clone carrying this T cell receptor (beta chain) was observed a few times. The data were obtained in a study of T-cell reconstitution after alpha-beta-depleted transplantation in children. Per germline, CDR1 LGHDT and CDR2 YNNKEL (reference sequence). This CDR3 region has 15 residues. The V and J ends lost 4 bases and 7 bases, in that order; junction bases with no gene match: 10. Preparation of the TCRbeta library was carried out with unique molecular identifiers. In TCRdb, the PCR reads were re-called with MiXCR into one record per CDR3 protein. Of about 610,000 distinct CDR3 sequences detected, 10% to 13% appear once; the ten largest clones hold roughly 4%.

This specimen was PBMCs from the stem cell graft donor, taken from the stem cell graft. This rearrangement joins TRBV3-1 to TRBJ2-7; 10 nucleotides agree with TRBD2. The receptor was isolated from a human donor who donated a stem cell graft to a child with acute myeloid leukemia. CDR3 in DNA: TGTGCCAGCAGCCGGACCGGGGTAGCGGGGGGAGAGCAGTACTTC. It specifies CASSRTGVAGGEQYF.